This T cell receptor (beta chain) is from a study of T cells after yellow fever vaccination (dated by TCRdb to the late 2010s). Background for the entire study: Libraries from fractions with low cell numbers were prepared with the SMART-Seq v4 Ultra Low Input RNA kit. To follow T-cell clones before and after both primary and booster YFV17D yellow fever vaccination, bulk TCR alpha and beta repertoires underwent longitudinal sequencing. Blood was drawn at multiple timepoints before and after primary and secondary immunization, with bulk PBMC replicates and cell subsets isolated. Two healthy male donors, one aged 18 to 29 and one aged 30 to 40 years, were included in the cohort.

Points the paper makes about the study in general: The study included only two donors, which limits how far the findings can be generalized. A small fraction of clonotypes showed up in both the CD4 and CD8 compartments, probably as a result of convergent recombination. Computational filtering was needed because FACS-sorted repertoires could contain abundant contaminating clonotypes from the bulk population. The secondary T-cell response was found to be weaker but faster than the primary response, with a peak reached on day 5 rather than on day 15. Most clones expanded after primary vaccination (around 97% of CD4 and roughly 88% of CD8) were re-detected after the booster, suggesting that broad memory maintenance occurred.

This specimen's treatment or condition label, per the study, means: live attenuated yellow fever vaccine strain. Two biological replicates of bulk PBMCs were collected at each blood-draw timepoint. A standard Ficoll-Paque protocol was used to isolate PBMCs from peripheral blood. RNA was extracted with TriZol from bulk PBMCs, CD4 and CD8 fractions, and dextramer-positive and dextramer-negative fractions. This clonotype was seen more than once but under ten times. Its antigen is currently not known. No base quality information exists; no much larger clone differs at one position. There are 14 amino acids in the CDR3, from cysteine to phenylalanine inclusive. Just the 42-base CDR3 DNA is kept, in frame starting at base 1. CDR1 and CDR2 are read off the germline V gene as MNHNS and SASEGT. V loses 8 bases of germline sequence and J loses 3 bases, and the interval between the two ends is 16 bases. TCR cDNA was made using 5'RACE template switching, a step that added a universal primer site and unique molecular identifiers. Priming for cDNA synthesis came from both the TCR alpha and TCR beta constant segments. Libraries were amplified in two PCR steps, with sample barcodes and sequencing adapters added in the second step. Sequencing of libraries was performed on Illumina HiSeq 2500 (2x100 bp) or NovaSeq (2x150 bp). The authors processed their data as follows. MIGEC was used to demultiplex reads and collapse the reads into UMI consensus sequences, and MiXCR was used for V(D)J alignment. Using edgeR on replicate PBMC samples, clonotypes were called vaccine-responding if FDR was below 0.01 and the log2 fold change was above 5 up to day 15. Each bulk clonotype was labeled CD4 or CD8 based on which sequenced repertoire, CD4 or CD8, contained the clonotype at higher abundance. TCRdb reanalyzed the raw reads on its own, using fastp at Q25 for trimming and MiXCR for clone calling, and kept in-frame beta chains. A single entry per CDR3 protein holds the most common genes and DNA from its merged rows. The V and J calls here are based on TCRdb, not the publication. This sample has hundreds of thousands of distinct CDR3 sequences in its table, and around an eighth of those were observed once. In total, the top ten clones hold around 15% of the sample.

This specimen consisted of PBMCs, obtained on the day of the yellow fever booster vaccination. The TCR was taken from a man aged 25 to 40 who received the YFV17D yellow fever vaccine. The V and J genes are TRBV6-1 and TRBJ2-5; the D segment may tentatively be TRBD1 or TRBD2, each giving 6 matched bases. The CDR3 reads CASGGDKVKETQYF. The nucleotide sequence is given as TGTGCCAGCGGAGGGGACAAGGTGAAAGAGACCCAGTACTTC.